The present T cell receptor (beta chain) was sequenced within a study of blood T cell repertoires in COVID-19. Study summary: In each case, the material was cDNA or gDNA derived from T cells, B-cell-depleted T cells, or PBMCs.

Sequencing was performed with immunoSEQ multiplex PCR; in TCRdb, only in-frame clones are kept and a portion is missing. In the table there are under 250,000 clones, over 70% of which are singletons. Trimming cost V 3 bases and J 4 bases, with 9 bases left between them. CDR1 is SNHLY and CDR2 is FYNNEI in the germline V gene. The CDR3 has 14 amino acids. The sample taken for sequencing was peripheral blood. The receptor was isolated from a woman aged 80 or older with acute or convalescent COVID-19. J is TRBJ2-2 and V is TRBV2; D remains unclear. The CDR3 sequence is CASSEVRGTGELFF. The CDR3 region has the DNA TGTGCCAGCAGTGAGGTGCGAGGCACCGGGGAGCTGTTTTTT.